Following are 21 T cell receptor beta chains from one sample sequenced in a study of vaccination and CD4 T cells after COVID-19. Their specific antigens are unknown. Noted treatment: roughly ten-day PBMC culture with coronavirus spike peptide pools or control peptides (ViraFEST assay). Cultured CD4+ T cell DNA was sequenced using the Oncomine TCR Beta short-read assay. TCRdb reprocessed the PCR reads with MiXCR, giving one entry per CDR3 protein. The sample has over 10,000 distinct CDR3 sequences, 64% seen once. Sequenced sample: CD4+ T cells from blood, cultured in vitro. These receptors all stem from a human donor who had recovered from COVID-19.

The rearrangement uses TRBV10-2 and TRBJ2-2, with 13 bases lining up with TRBD2. V shed 7 bases and J 5 bases; nucleotides not matched to a gene: 4. The germline gives CDR1 WSHSY, CDR2 SAAADI. CDR3 length: 15 residues. The CDR3 sequence: CASKLAGGRTGELFF. Here the CDR3 DNA reads TGCGCCAGCAAACTAGCGGGAGGGAGAACCGGGGAGCTGTTTTTT.

The J gene is TRBJ2-2, the V gene TRBV10-3; D not resolved. Germline CDR1 is ENHRY and CDR2 is SYGVKD. V gave up 8 bases and J gave up 9 bases, with 19 bases separating them. CDR3 length: 14 amino acids. Here the CDR3 DNA reads TGTGCCATCGGTGGACCCGACCCGACCCGGGAGCTGTTTTTT. Protein product: CAIGGPDPTRELFF.

This chain connects TRBV19 to TRBJ1-2; 9 bases align to TRBD1. Per germline, CDR1 LNHDA and CDR2 SQIVND (reference sequence). The junction had 16 bases not matched to a gene; V was cut back by 6 bases and J by 2 bases. The CDR3 contains 18 residues. The CDR3 nucleotides are TGTGCCAGTAGAAAGGGAGGGACAGGGACCCTCTCAAACTATGGCTACACCTTC. Encoded protein: CASRKGGTGTLSNYGYTF. The variable domain in full, completed from reference TRBV19 and TRBJ1-2, reads DGGITQSPKYLFRKEGQNVTLSCEQNLNHDAMYWYRQDPGQGLRLIYYSQIVNDFQKGDIAEGYSVSREKKESFPLTVTSAQKNPTAFYLCASRKGGTGTLSNYGYTFGSGTRLTVV.

Only a few counts were recorded for this clonotype. The rearrangement joins TRBV7-8 to TRBJ1-6; D is undetermined. With 5 bases removed from V and 5 bases from J, the gap between germline ends came to 13 bases. This CDR3 is built from 15 residues. Germline V lookup: CDR1 SGHVS, CDR2 FQNEAQ. The CDR3 nucleotides read TGTGCCAGCAGCGTTTCAGGAGGAGATAATTCACCCCTCCACTTT. Its translation is CASSVSGGDNSPLHF.

In this sample, this clonotype turned up a few times. The chain uses TRBV29-1 and TRBJ2-1, with 8 bases lining up with TRBD1. Germline CDR1 SQVTM, CDR2 ANQGSEA. Unmatched junction bases numbered 11, after V lost 3 bases and J lost 7 bases. There are 15 residues in the CDR3. The DNA of the CDR3 is TGCAGCGTTGACATTGGACAGGGAAAAAGGAATGAGCAGTTCTTC. Its translation is CSVDIGQGKRNEQFF.

This clonotype occurred a few times. The chain employs TRBV5-8 and TRBJ1-2; D perhaps matches TRBD1 (5 bases). Trimming took 2 bases from V and 8 from J, leaving 13 bases between them. Germline-derived CDR1 and CDR2 are SGHTS and YDEGEE. The CDR3 loop spans 13 amino acids. For the CDR3, the DNA is TGTGCCAGCAGCTTCGGAGGGCCAGGGGGCTACACCTTC. Encoded protein: CASSFGGPGGYTF.

This clonotype appeared a few times. The chain combines TRBV20-1 with TRBJ1-1; D remains ambiguous. Trimming stripped 2 bases from V and 4 bases from J, with 11 bases between. This CDR3 has 13 amino acids. CDR1 and CDR2 from the germline V gene are DFQATT and SNEGSKA (reference sequence). The CDR3 nucleotides read TGCAGTGCTAGAATCCAGGACTCCACTGAAGCTTTCTTT. Translation: CSARIQDSTEAFF.

The chain carries TRBV20-1 and TRBJ1-5, with 7 bases aligning to TRBD1. CDR3 length: 14 residues. V gave up 2 bases and J gave up 4 bases; unmatched junction bases: 5. Germline CDR1 DFQATT, CDR2 SNEGSKA (reference sequence). CDR3 amino acids: CSARRQGGNQPQHF. Here the CDR3 DNA reads TGCAGTGCTAGAAGACAGGGAGGGAATCAGCCCCAGCATTTT.

The rearrangement joins TRBV20-1 to TRBJ2-1; weak D call: TRBD2 (6 bases). Looked up from germline, CDR1 is DFQATT and CDR2 is SNEGSKA (reference sequence). V was trimmed by 3 bases and J by 3 bases, leaving 12 bases between them. The CDR3 consists of 14 residues. CDR3 loop: CSARLEGSYNEQFF. As DNA, the CDR3 is TGCAGTGCTAGGTTGGAGGGCAGCTACAATGAGCAGTTCTTC.

This chain joins TRBV20-1 and TRBJ2-3, with 8 bases matching TRBD1. The J segment lost 2 bases and the V segment lost 2 bases, leaving 9 bases of the junction unmatched. CDR3 length: 16 residues. Germline V gene lookup returns CDR1 DFQATT and CDR2 SNEGSKA (reference sequence). The CDR3, as DNA: TGCAGTGCTAGATCGGACAGGGATGTACTCACAGATACGCAGTATTTT. It is translated as CSARSDRDVLTDTQYF.

V and J are TRBV19 and TRBJ1-6; D gene unclear. Germline values: CDR1 LNHDA, CDR2 SQIVND (reference sequence). The CDR3 runs to 14 residues. Trimming left V 6 bases short and J 9 bases short, with 15 bases between. CDR3: CASRVAGEGSPLHF. CDR3 DNA sequence: TGTGCCAGTAGGGTAGCCGGGGAAGGTTCACCCCTCCACTTT.

The chain recombines TRBV20-1 with TRBJ1-4; D remains unclear. The CDR3 loop spans 13 amino acids. Germline assignment: CDR1 DFQATT and CDR2 SNEGSKA (reference sequence). Between the trimmed V and J ends, which lost 2 bases and 5 bases, there was a span of 9 bases. CDR3 loop: CSARRRANEKLFF. The CDR3 nucleotides read TGCAGTGCTAGAAGGAGGGCGAATGAAAAACTGTTTTTT.

This chain links TRBV28 with TRBJ1-2, with 7 bases fitting TRBD1. The CDR3 is 15 amino acids. With V trimmed by 3 bases and J by 5 bases, 9 bases remained unmatched. Germline CDR1 MDHEN, CDR2 SYDVKM. CDR3 DNA sequence: TGTGCCAGCAGTTTTGCACAGGGGCGGCGGTATGGCTACACCTTC. The encoded protein is CASSFAQGRRYGYTF.

The gene calls are TRBV7-2 and TRBJ2-3; TRBD2 might be the D (6 bases). The CDR3 is made up of 14 amino acids. Germline loops: CDR1 SGHTA, CDR2 FQGNSA. V was cut by 5 bases and J by 0 bases, with 9 bases left in between. CDR3 region: CASSNSGSTDTQYF. The DNA for the CDR3 is TGTGCCAGCAGCAATAGCGGTAGCACAGATACGCAGTATTTT.

The V and J genes are TRBV4-2 and TRBJ2-7, with TRBD1 identical over 10 bases. J gave up 4 bases and V 2 bases, and 11 bases lay outside the gene matches. Germline V gives CDR1 LGHNA, CDR2 YNFKEQ. The CDR3 spans 17 residues. The CDR3 DNA is TGTGCCAGCAGCCAACGTCTACTCGGACAGGGGGTTTACGAGCAGTACTTC. As protein: CASSQRLLGQGVYEQYF.

The sample holds one count of this clonotype. The CDR3 spells CASSLTTGQGEKLFF. The CDR3, as DNA: TGTGCCAGCAGCTTAACCACGGGACAGGGTGAAAAACTGTTTTTT. The chain joins TRBV7-2 to TRBJ1-4; 9 bases fit TRBD1. The CDR3 covers 15 residues. Unmatched junction bases numbered 5, after V lost 2 bases and J lost 7 bases. In germline, CDR1 is SGHTA, CDR2 FQGNSA.

The gene calls are TRBV2 and TRBJ1-2, with unresolved D. Germline V gives CDR1 SNHLY, CDR2 FYNNEI. The CDR3 length is 12 residues. The V end was cut by 6 bases, the J end by 4 bases, with 9 bases between. CDR3 bases: TGTGCCAGCAGGGAACAGAGCTATGGCTACACCTTC. It translates to CASREQSYGYTF.

This clonotype was observed a few times. The chain recombines TRBV7-2 with TRBJ1-1, with 9 nucleotides matching TRBD1. Unmatched junction bases numbered 7, after V lost 5 bases and J lost 3 bases. CDR3 length equals 15 residues. Germline values: CDR1 SGHTA, CDR2 FQGNSA. The CDR3 DNA reads as TGTGCCAGCAGCACCAACAGGGGGCGAGACACTGAAGCTTTCTTT. This codes for CASSTNRGRDTEAFF.

In its sample, this clonotype was seen a few times. The rearrangement links TRBV30 to TRBJ1-1; D gene uncertain. The CDR3 is 13 residues long. V lost 2 bases to trimming and J lost 0 bases, with 7 bases between them. Germline values: CDR1 GTSNPN, CDR2 SVGIG (reference sequence). The CDR3 protein is CAWSPHMNTEAFF. The CDR3 DNA reads TGTGCCTGGAGTCCCCACATGAACACTGAAGCTTTCTTT.

This clonotype has only one observation. A read error may produce the germline difference seen at one junction end. The V call is TRBV20-1, the J call TRBJ1-2; TRBD1 matches at 7 bases. The CDR3 length is 11 residues. The germline V gene encodes CDR1 DFQATT and CDR2 SNEGSKA (reference sequence). Here the CDR3 reads CSARDRAGYTF. The CDR3 DNA sequence: TGCAGTGCTCGAGACAGGGCTGGCTACACCTTC.

The gene calls are TRBV15 and TRBJ2-3; D tentatively fits TRBD1 or TRBD2 (5 bases each). Per germline, CDR1 LNHNV and CDR2 YYDKDF (reference sequence). Deletions cut 0 bases from V and 6 bases from J, with 22 bases between. The CDR3 consists of 18 residues. The CDR3 sequence: CATSRDLGVYDQRDTQYF. CDR3 coding DNA: TGTGCCACCAGCAGAGATCTGGGGGTGTATGACCAACGGGATACGCAGTATTTT.